This T cell receptor beta chain was sequenced during a study of vaccination and CD4 T cells after COVID-19. The treatment here: roughly ten-day PBMC culture with coronavirus spike peptide pools or control peptides (ViraFEST assay). Overall study findings and caveats: Post-vaccination, and not before, a median roughly 89% of reactive clones appeared in convalescent patients.

The assay that was used to sequence DNA from cultured CD4+ T cells was the Oncomine TCR Beta short-read assay. TCRdb passed the PCR reads through MiXCR, listing each CDR3 protein once. In the table there are 15,000 or so distinct CDR3 sequences, around 74% of which are singletons. CDR1 is LNHNV and CDR2 is YYDKDF in the germline V gene (reference sequence). Deletions cut 1 base from V and 1 base from J, with 6 bases between. This CDR3 comprises 14 residues. In its sample, this clonotype was seen once. Its antigen is unknown. This clonotype originated in a human donor who had recovered from COVID-19. What was sequenced was CD4+ T cells from blood, cultured in vitro. This chain connects TRBV15 to TRBJ2-3, with D tentatively TRBD1 (6 bases). DNA of the CDR3: TGTGCCACCAGCAGAGGGACAGGCACAGATACGCAGTATTTT. This gives the protein CATSRGTGTDTQYF.